The 19 T cell receptor beta chains reported below all come from one sample, sequenced in a study of T-cell reconstitution after alpha-beta-depleted transplantation in children. Library preparation (for TCRbeta) was performed with unique molecular identifiers. MiXCR, run by TCRdb on the PCR reads, gives a single entry per CDR3 protein. The sample yields around 490,000 distinct CDR3 sequences, roughly 11% seen once. Specimen: PBMCs, mostly from graft donor cells, collected 180 days after TCRalphabeta/CD19-depleted stem cell transplant. The receptors stem from a female patient younger than 10 who had a stem cell transplant for aplastic anemia, so the T cells may come from the graft donor.

The gene calls are TRBV19 and TRBJ2-5; no firm D call. The length of the CDR3 is 14 residues. Per germline, CDR1 LNHDA and CDR2 SQIVND (reference sequence). The V end lost 0 bases, the J end lost 2 bases, and 7 bases lay between the germline ends. Written as DNA, the CDR3 is TGTGCCAGTAGTATAGATCGCAAACAAGAGACCCAGTACTTC. Its protein is CASSIDRKQETQYF.

This clonotype was recorded a few times. The chain employs TRBV29-1 and TRBJ2-4, with a possible D match to TRBD2 (5 bases). The V and J ends lost 2 bases and 13 bases respectively, with 15 bases between them. The CDR3 totals 12 residues. Germline V gene lookup returns CDR1 SQVTM and CDR2 ANQGSEA. For the CDR3, the DNA is TGCAGCGTTGAATCCCAAAGTAGAGGGCAGTACTTC. Protein sequence: CSVESQSRGQYF.

The V call is TRBV18, the J call TRBJ1-2, with 9 bases aligning to TRBD1. Losses at the gene ends were 4 bases for V and 5 bases for J; bases not matched to a gene: 2. Per the germline V gene, CDR1 is KGHSH and CDR2 is LQKENI. The CDR3 has 13 residues. Here the CDR3 DNA reads TGTGCCAGCTCACGGACAGGGGAGTATGGCTACACCTTC. Its translation is CASSRTGEYGYTF.

The V gene is TRBV24-1, the J gene TRBJ2-1, with TRBD1 matching 9 bases. Losses at the gene ends were 3 bases for V and 4 bases for J; bases not matched to a gene: 12. CDR1 and CDR2 (germline): KGHDR, SFDVKD. The CDR3 spans 18 residues. CDR3 sequence: CATSDPPGQGFLYNEQFF. For the CDR3, the DNA is TGTGCCACCAGTGATCCCCCGGGACAGGGTTTCCTTTACAATGAGCAGTTCTTC.

This sequence joins TRBV7-9 and TRBJ2-7; 8 bases agree with TRBD2. The V segment lost 6 bases and the J segment 6 bases; nucleotides outside the gene matches: 16. This CDR3 region has 16 residues. CDR1 is SEHNR and CDR2 is FQNEAQ in the germline V gene (reference sequence). CDR3: CASSPGGLGLVAEQYV. DNA of the CDR3: TGTGCCAGCAGTCCCGGGGGACTGGGACTAGTCGCCGAGCAGTACGTC.

In its sample, this clonotype was seen many times. The gene calls are TRBV5-1 and TRBJ2-7; TRBD2 agrees at 7 bases. The CDR3 covers 13 residues. Unmatched junction bases numbered 9, after V lost 7 bases and J lost 5 bases. Germline V CDR1 and CDR2: SGHRS, YFSETQ. The CDR3: CASWGGAPNEQYF. The CDR3 region has the DNA TGCGCCAGCTGGGGGGGTGCCCCCAACGAGCAGTACTTC.

The gene calls are TRBV7-9 and TRBJ1-5; D is ambiguous. This CDR3 is 12 amino acids long. The V end was cut by 5 bases, the J end by 10 bases, with 12 bases between. Looked up from germline, CDR1 is SEHNR and CDR2 is FQNEAQ (reference sequence). CDR3 in DNA: TGTGCCAGCAGCCTAACCCCGGGACCCCAGCATTTT. Translating gives CASSLTPGPQHF.

The rearrangement uses TRBV5-1 and TRBJ2-5; D unclear. Trimming took off 4 bases at V and 3 bases at J, with 19 bases between the two ends. The CDR3 is made up of 16 amino acids. CDR1 SGHRS and CDR2 YFSETQ come from the germline V gene. The DNA for the CDR3 is TGCGCCAGCAGCCTCCCCCCCGGAAAGGGTGAAGAGACCCAGTACTTC. This codes for CASSLPPGKGEETQYF.

There are a few counts of this clonotype. The CDR3 DNA reads TGTGCCAGCAGCCGAGACTTTGCTAGCGGGAGGACAGATACGCAGTATTTT. As protein: CASSRDFASGRTDTQYF. V is TRBV14 and J is TRBJ2-3, with 11 bases lining up with TRBD2. This CDR3 is built from 17 residues. The V gene's germline CDR1 is SGHDN and CDR2 FVKESK. V dropped 4 bases and J dropped 3; count of bases not matched to a gene: 9.

In this sample, this clonotype turned up a few times. This chain connects TRBV15 to TRBJ2-1; D call uncertain. CDR3 size: 14 residues. The germline gives CDR1 LNHNV, CDR2 YYDKDF (reference sequence). The V gene lost 0 bases and the J gene lost 7 bases, with 10 bases spanning the gap. In DNA form, the CDR3 reads TGTGCCACCAGCAGAGATAAAGGCAAGAATGAGCAGTTCTTC. It specifies CATSRDKGKNEQFF.

The gene calls are TRBV7-9 and TRBJ2-3, with 9 bases aligning to TRBD1. CDR1 SEHNR and CDR2 FQNEAQ come from the germline V gene (reference sequence). V lost 11 bases to trimming and J lost 7 bases; unmatched junction nucleotides: 13. CDR3 length equals 14 residues. The CDR3 here is CAGQLPGQGHTQYF. CDR3 bases: TGTGCCGGCCAGCTTCCGGGACAGGGACATACGCAGTATTTT.

Only a few counts were recorded for this clonotype. CDR3 protein: CATWTGENSPLHF. In nucleotides, the CDR3 is TGTGCCACCTGGACAGGGGAAAATTCACCCCTCCACTTT. This sequence joins TRBV10-3 and TRBJ1-6, with TRBD1 identical over 9 bases. The germline CDR1 and CDR2 sequences are ENHRY and SYGVKD. The trim removed 10 bases at V and 7 bases at J, leaving 5 bases unmatched. This CDR3 has 13 amino acids.

The chain combines TRBV28 with TRBJ2-3, with 11 bases lining up with TRBD2. The germline CDR1 and CDR2 sequences are MDHEN and SYDVKM. V shed 6 bases, J shed 2 bases, and the junction held 10 bases outside the gene matches. The CDR3 contains 17 residues. CDR3 sequence: CASSPRLAGRYTDTQYF. The CDR3 DNA is TGTGCCAGCAGCCCCCGACTAGCGGGAAGGTACACAGATACGCAGTATTTT.

This clonotype was observed many times. J is TRBJ2-6 and V is TRBV28; D perhaps matches TRBD2 (5 bases). The CDR3 contains 14 residues. Trimming pared 4 bases from V and 4 bases from J, leaving 8 bases between. Per the germline V gene, CDR1 is MDHEN and CDR2 is SYDVKM. CDR3 nucleotides: TGTGCCAGCAGTTCAGGAGGAGGGGCCAACGTCCTGACTTTC. This gives the protein CASSSGGGANVLTF.

This rearrangement joins TRBV5-6 to TRBJ1-4, with 8 bases identical to TRBD1. Looked up from germline, CDR1 is SGHDT and CDR2 is YYEEEE. V gave up 1 base and J gave up 0 bases; unmatched junction bases: 8. The CDR3 runs to 18 residues. The CDR3 loop reads CASSLRTGLSPTNEKLFF. CDR3 sequence (DNA): TGTGCCAGCAGCTTGAGGACAGGGCTTTCCCCAACTAATGAAAAACTGTTTTTT. Drawing the rest from reference TRBV5-6 and TRBJ1-4, the complete variable domain is DAGVTQSPTHLIKTRGQQVTLRCSPKSGHDTVSWYQQALGQGPQFIFQYYEEEERQRGNFPDRFSGHQFPNYSSELNVNALLLGDSALYLCASSLRTGLSPTNEKLFFGSGTQLSVL.

This clonotype has more than one count but fewer than ten. The chain employs TRBV11-2 and TRBJ2-7; 8 nucleotides agree with TRBD2. This CDR3 has 17 residues. CDR1 and CDR2 (germline): SGHAT, FQNNGV. The V and J ends lost 2 bases and 3 bases, in that order; junction bases with no gene match: 12. As DNA, the CDR3 is TGTGCCAGCAGCTTAATGCTAGCGGGTACTCTTTTCTACGAGCAGTACGTC. Translation: CASSLMLAGTLFYEQYV.

J is TRBJ2-1 and V is TRBV11-2; a weak D match, TRBD2 (6 bases). The V end was cut by 5 bases, the J end by 9 bases, with 17 bases between. This CDR3 region has 14 residues. The germline CDR1 and CDR2 sequences are SGHAT and FQNNGV. CDR3: CASSRRLDSLEQFF. DNA of the CDR3: TGTGCCAGCAGCCGTCGACTAGATTCCCTTGAGCAGTTCTTC.

This clonotype came up a few times. The gene calls are TRBV6-1 and TRBJ2-2, with TRBD2 matching over 9 bases. This CDR3 comprises 13 residues. V trimming: 8 bases; J trimming: 4 bases; junction bases outside the gene matches: 2. From germline, CDR1 is MNHNS and CDR2 SASEGT. The CDR3 loop reads CASRGGATGELFF. In DNA, the CDR3 is TGTGCCAGCCGCGGGGGGGCCACCGGGGAGCTGTTTTTT.

This clonotype has at least ten counts. This chain joins TRBV7-2 and TRBJ2-7; 7 positions match TRBD2. J lost 7 bases, V lost 5 bases, and 8 bases had no gene match. Germline V lookup: CDR1 SGHTA, CDR2 FQGNSA. The CDR3 has 13 residues. As DNA, the CDR3 is TGTGCCAGCAGCAGAGGACTAGTTGGGGAGCAGTACGTC. Translation gives CASSRGLVGEQYV.